Below are 2 T cell receptor beta chains sequenced from a single sample in a study of T-cell reconstitution after alpha-beta-depleted transplantation in children (dated by TCRdb to about 2016). Libraries came from PCR. TCRdb lists the instrument as Illumina HiSeq 2500. TCR library preparation used molecular barcoding, with unique molecular identifiers applied to normalize quantification of the TCRbeta repertoire. The public reads were run again by TCRdb, first through fastp at Q25 and then through MiXCR, and only productive beta chains were kept. For every CDR3 protein sequence, its rows merge into one entry that carries the most common genes and DNA. For this sample the table gives around 450,000 distinct CDR3 sequences, of which about a sixth were detected only once. The ten largest clones capture under 30% of the sample. Taken with the paper, the label for treatment or condition translates to: allogeneic hematopoietic cell transplantation with graft depleted of TCRalphabeta T cells and CD19 B cells.

The sequencing here drew on PBMCs, mostly from graft donor cells, taken 360 days after TCRalphabeta/CD19-depleted stem cell transplant. The receptor source for this set is a boy younger than two who had a stem cell transplant for Wiskott-Aldrich syndrome, so the T cells may come from the graft donor.

V gene TRBV5-1 combines with J gene TRBJ2-1; D may correspond to TRBD1 or TRBD2 (6 bases each). Germline V gene lookup returns CDR1 SGHRS and CDR2 YFSETQ. Trimming stripped 0 bases from V and 3 bases from J, with 13 bases between. This CDR3 has 16 residues. CDR3 residues: CASSLEGGPFYNEQFF. CDR3 sequence (DNA): TGCGCCAGCAGCTTGGAGGGGGGCCCTTTCTACAATGAGCAGTTCTTC.

This clonotype was detected many times. V usage is TRBV16 and J usage is TRBJ2-2; the D is unclear. Trimming shortened V by 1 base and J by 7 bases, and 10 bases separated the two germline ends. The CDR3 is made up of 14 amino acids. Germline loops: CDR1 KGHSY, CDR2 FQNENV. The CDR3 is CASSQYSPGGELFF. The CDR3 bases are TGTGCCAGCAGCCAATATTCACCTGGCGGGGAGCTGTTTTTT.